These T cell receptor beta chains were read from a single sample in a study of OX40 agonist ivuxolimab in advanced cancers. Generated by immunoSEQ multiplex PCR, the TCRdb table keeps only in-frame clones and is missing some. The data hold 75,000 to 100,000 clones, with roughly 90% observed a single time. This material consisted of CD4+ or CD8+ T cells sorted from blood, taken in a trial of the OX40 agonist ivuxolimab. These receptors were obtained from an adult with an advanced solid tumor such as melanoma, head and neck, liver or kidney cancer. CDR3s include the opening cysteine and the closing phenylalanine or tryptophan. Each record gives: D gene, clone size, V gene, J gene, CDR3 protein, CDR3 DNA. The D gene is left open where the match is weak. Only some rows state a clone size, as once, few, many or a class for expanded clones.

NA	NA	TRBV28	TRBJ2-7	CASSLTRVSYEQYF	TGTGCCAGCAGTTTAACCAGGGTATCCTACGAGCAGTACTTC
NA	few	TRBV7-9	TRBJ2-7	CASVGLRTREQYF	TGTGCCAGCGTCGGCCTGCGGACAAGGGAGCAGTACTTC
NA	NA	TRBV5-1	TRBJ2-3	CASSQRATDTQYF	TGCGCCAGCAGCCAGCGGGCCACAGATACGCAGTATTTT
NA	NA	TRBV5-1	TRBJ2-5	CASSLADRGETQYF	TGCGCCAGCAGCTTGGCCGACCGAGGAGAGACCCAGTACTTC
TRBD2	NA	TRBV27	TRBJ2-3	CASSLGVAGGPGDTQYF	TGTGCCAGCAGTTTGGGGGTAGCGGGAGGGCCGGGGGATACGCAGTATTTT
NA	NA	TRBV5-1	TRBJ2-1	CASSVRQSHEQFF	TGCGCCAGCAGCGTCAGACAGTCCCATGAGCAGTTCTTC
NA	NA	TRBV28	TRBJ1-4	CASRPPARGSEKLFF	TGTGCCAGCAGACCCCCCGCCAGGGGATCTGAAAAACTGTTTTTT
TRBD1	NA	TRBV11-2	TRBJ1-5	CASSFGQDQPQHF	TGTGCCAGCAGCTTCGGACAGGATCAGCCCCAGCATTTT
NA	NA	TRBV25-1	TRBJ2-7	CASSEYGQEPYEQYF	TGTGCCAGCAGTGAATATGGGCAGGAGCCCTACGAGCAGTACTTC
NA	NA	TRBV4-1	TRBJ2-7	CASSQGSGAPLRGQYF	TGCGCCAGCAGCCAAGGTTCCGGGGCACCATTACGAGGACAGTACTTC
NA	NA	TRBV5-4	TRBJ1-6	CASSVGVQGSSPLHF	TGTGCCAGCAGCGTTGGCGTCCAGGGAAGTTCACCCCTCCACTTT
NA	NA	TRBV4-1	TRBJ1-1	CASSPRRGGRGTEAFF	TGCGCCAGCAGCCCGAGACGGGGCGGGAGGGGCACTGAAGCTTTCTTT
TRBD2	once	TRBV5-4	TRBJ2-2	CASSSGGTTGELFF	TGTGCCAGCAGTAGCGGGGGGACAACCGGGGAGCTGTTTTTT
NA	NA	TRBV6-6	TRBJ2-7	CASSYRHSYEQYF	TGTGCCAGCAGTTACCGCCACTCCTACGAGCAGTACTTC
TRBD1	NA	TRBV4-1	TRBJ2-2	CASSPDRGRNTGELFF	TGCGCCAGCAGCCCTGACAGGGGGCGAAACACCGGGGAGCTGTTTTTT
TRBD2	NA	TRBV6-5	TRBJ2-3	CATGGWDTQYF	TGTGCCACCGGGGGGTGGGATACGCAGTATTTT
NA	NA	TRBV28	TRBJ2-1	CASKGAAGKTYNEQFF	TGTGCCAGCAAGGGGGCGGCGGGGAAAACCTACAATGAGCAGTTCTTC
NA	NA	TRBV7-6	TRBJ2-4	CASSSRASRDIQYF	TGTGCCAGCAGCTCCAGGGCAAGTCGGGACATTCAGTACTTC
NA	NA	TRBV13	TRBJ2-3	CASSFTDTQYF	TGTGCCAGCAGCTTCACAGATACGCAGTATTTT
TRBD2	NA	TRBV29-1	TRBJ2-3	CSVVVSGADTQYF	TGCAGCGTTGTCGTCAGCGGGGCAGATACGCAGTATTTT
NA	NA	TRBV5-1	TRBJ2-6	CASSFSSGANVLTF	TGCGCCAGCAGCTTTAGCTCTGGGGCCAACGTCCTGACTTTC
NA	NA	TRBV5-5	TRBJ2-3	CASSNAGGPGRTDTQYF	TGTGCCAGCAGCAACGCCGGGGGACCCGGACGCACAGATACGCAGTATTTT
NA	NA	TRBV27	TRBJ1-6	CASSLLNNSPLHF	TGTGCCAGCAGTTTATTAAACAATTCACCCCTCCACTTT
TRBD2	NA	TRBV18	TRBJ2-7	CASSSGPGREEQYF	TGTGCCAGCTCATCCGGCCCTGGGAGGGAAGAGCAGTACTTC
TRBD2	NA	TRBV4-2	TRBJ2-2	CASSQVGAGGPGGPGELFF	TGTGCCAGCAGCCAAGTTGGGGCGGGAGGGCCGGGGGGGCCCGGGGAGCTGTTTTTT
TRBD2	NA	TRBV18	TRBJ2-3	CASSRGGSTADTQYF	TGTGCCAGCTCACGCGGCGGGAGTACCGCAGATACGCAGTATTTT
TRBD2	NA	TRBV27	TRBJ2-7	CASAPGGGYEQYF	TGTGCCAGCGCCCCGGGGGGGGGTTACGAGCAGTACTTC
NA	few	TRBV2	TRBJ1-2	CASRPSISYGYTF	TGTGCCAGCAGACCATCCATTTCCTATGGCTACACCTTC
NA	few	TRBV11-2	TRBJ1-5	CASSFQPNQPQHF	TGTGCCAGCAGCTTTCAGCCTAATCAGCCCCAGCATTTT
NA	NA	TRBV28	TRBJ2-5	CASSRLRGTQYF	TGTGCCAGCAGTCGTCTAAGAGGGACCCAGTACTTC
NA	NA	TRBV13	TRBJ2-2	CASSLRTLGRLTGELFF	TGTGCCAGCAGCTTAAGGACGTTGGGGCGGTTGACCGGGGAGCTGTTTTTT
TRBD2	NA	TRBV2	TRBJ2-3	CASSEEGSGGVEYF	TGTGCCAGCAGTGAGGAAGGTAGCGGGGGGGTAGAGTATTTT
TRBD2	NA	TRBV7-8	TRBJ2-3	CASSHPGAASGATTDTQYF	TGTGCCAGCAGCCACCCGGGGGCGGCTAGCGGGGCAACCACAGATACGCAGTATTTT
NA	few	TRBV18	TRBJ1-2	CASSQRRGYTF	TGTGCCAGCTCACAGAGGAGGGGCTACACCTTC
NA	NA	TRBV18	TRBJ1-5	CASSLNRAGQPQHF	TGTGCCAGCTCACTGAACAGGGCAGGTCAGCCCCAGCATTTT
NA	few	TRBV28	TRBJ2-5	CASSARETQYF	TGTGCCAGCAGTGCCCGGGAGACCCAGTACTTC
TRBD1	NA	TRBV10-3	TRBJ1-2	CAISADRGRRNYGYTF	TGTGCCATCAGTGCGGACAGGGGGCGAAGAAACTATGGCTACACCTTC
NA	NA	TRBV27	TRBJ2-7	CASSLLSRQASYEQYF	TGTGCCAGCAGTCTACTTTCCAGACAGGCTTCCTACGAGCAGTACTTC
NA	NA	TRBV6-5	TRBJ1-2	CASSVNRASYGYTF	TGTGCCAGCAGCGTAAACAGGGCCTCCTATGGCTACACCTTC
NA	NA	TRBV21-1	TRBJ2-5	CARGQAGGLAGGETQYF	TGTGCCAGGGGACAGGCGGGGGGACTAGCGGGAGGTGAGACCCAGTACTTC